These T cell receptor beta chains were read from a single sample in a study of blood T cell repertoires in COVID-19. Repertoires were generated with immunoSEQ multiplex PCR, while TCRdb's copy carries only in-frame clones and drops some. The sample has over 350,000 clones; roughly 91% are singletons. Material: PBMCs or T cells enriched from blood (not recorded which). These receptors were obtained from a woman under 30 who had recovered from COVID-19. CDR3s include the opening cysteine and the closing phenylalanine or tryptophan. A D gene is named only where the DNA matches it firmly. Size is stated for part of the rows, as once, few or many counts, or as a class when the clone is expanded.

V,size,D,J,CDR3,DNA
TRBV29-1,once,-,TRBJ2-7,CSVPGDITYEQYF,TGCAGCGTTCCCGGGGACATTACCTACGAGCAGTACTTC
TRBV11-3,-,-,TRBJ2-5,CASSLGYMQETQYF,TGTGCCAGCAGCTTAGGTTACATGCAAGAGACCCAGTACTTC
TRBV5-6,-,TRBD2,TRBJ2-2,CASSFGLAISTGELFF,TGTGCCAGCAGCTTCGGACTAGCTATCAGCACCGGGGAGCTGTTTTTT
TRBV4-3,many,TRBD1,TRBJ1-6,CASSHPGTGNSPLHF,TGCGCCAGCAGCCATCCCGGGACAGGGAACTCACCCCTCCACTTT
TRBV3-1/TRBV3-2,-,-,TRBJ1-6,CASSSQGWGRSIPLHF,TGTGCCAGCAGCTCACAGGGATGGGGCCGCTCGATCCCCCTCCACTTT
TRBV24-1,-,TRBD1,TRBJ2-1,CATSRDSPLDEQFF,TGTGCCACCAGTCGGGACAGCCCCCTCGATGAGCAGTTCTTC
TRBV19,-,TRBD1,TRBJ1-6,CASRDRVSPLHF,TGTGCCAGTAGGGACAGGGTTTCACCCCTCCACTTT
TRBV27,-,TRBD1,TRBJ1-1,CASSPGGIWDTEAFF,TGTGCCAGCAGTCCAGGGGGCATATGGGACACTGAAGCTTTCTTT
TRBV15,-,-,TRBJ2-7,CATSSQGSSYEQYF,TGTGCCACCAGCAGTCAGGGGAGCTCCTACGAGCAGTACTTC
TRBV18,-,-,TRBJ1-3,CASSPVSGNTIYF,TGTGCCAGCTCACCCGTCTCTGGAAACACCATATATTTT
TRBV7-8,-,TRBD1,TRBJ1-2,CASSTSTGDLGYTF,TGTGCCAGCAGCACCTCAACAGGGGATTTGGGCTACACCTTC
TRBV9,-,-,TRBJ1-3,CASSAVQGLSGNTIYF,TGTGCCAGCAGCGCCGTTCAGGGTCTCTCTGGAAACACCATATATTTT
TRBV6-5,-,TRBD1,TRBJ1-2,CASSYATSRTGDGYTF,TGTGCCAGCAGTTACGCCACATCTAGGACAGGGGATGGCTACACCTTC
TRBV3-1/TRBV3-2,-,-,TRBJ1-4,CASSQDREHSGSTNEKLFF,TGTGCCAGCAGCCAAGATCGCGAGCACAGCGGCTCAACTAATGAAAAACTGTTTTTT
TRBV30,few,-,TRBJ1-1,CAWSRVREAFF,TGTGCCTGGAGTCGGGTACGTGAAGCTTTCTTT
TRBV6-5,-,-,TRBJ2-2,CASRTGRAGELFF,TGTGCCAGCAGGACCGGGCGGGCCGGGGAGCTGTTTTTT
TRBV30,-,-,TRBJ1-1,CAWSGFFMNTEAFF,TGTGCCTGGAGCGGGTTCTTCATGAACACTGAAGCTTTCTTT
TRBV24-1,-,-,TRBJ2-2,CATSDLLAGPNTGELFF,TGTGCCACCAGTGATTTGCTCGCGGGGCCGAACACCGGGGAGCTGTTTTTT
TRBV6-5,-,-,TRBJ2-7,CASRRVGYEQYF,TGTGCCAGCAGGAGAGTCGGCTACGAGCAGTACTTC
TRBV10-1,-,-,TRBJ2-3,CASSETAGDTQYF,TGCGCCAGCAGTGAAACAGCCGGTGATACGCAGTATTTT
TRBV7-2,-,TRBD2,TRBJ2-7,CASSLMGGGSYEQYF,TGTGCCAGCAGCCTTATGGGGGGGGGCTCCTACGAGCAGTACTTC
TRBV5-1,few,TRBD1,TRBJ1-2,CASSLARGQDYGYTF,TGCGCCAGCAGCTTGGCCAGGGGGCAGGACTATGGCTACACCTTC
TRBV11-2,-,-,TRBJ1-1,CASSFQGRNTEAFF,TGTGCCAGCAGCTTTCAGGGAAGGAACACTGAAGCTTTCTTT